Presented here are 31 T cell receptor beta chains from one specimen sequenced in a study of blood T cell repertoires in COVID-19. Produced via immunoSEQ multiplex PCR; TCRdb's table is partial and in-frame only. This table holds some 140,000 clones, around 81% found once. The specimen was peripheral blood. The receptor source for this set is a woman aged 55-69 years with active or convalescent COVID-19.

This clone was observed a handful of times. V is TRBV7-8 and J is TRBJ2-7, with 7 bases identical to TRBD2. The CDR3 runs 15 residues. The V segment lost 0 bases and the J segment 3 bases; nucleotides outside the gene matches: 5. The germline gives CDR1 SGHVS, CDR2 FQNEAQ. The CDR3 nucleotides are TGTGCCAGCAGCTTAGCGCGGCTAGCGGTCTACGAGCAGTACTTC. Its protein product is CASSLARLAVYEQYF.

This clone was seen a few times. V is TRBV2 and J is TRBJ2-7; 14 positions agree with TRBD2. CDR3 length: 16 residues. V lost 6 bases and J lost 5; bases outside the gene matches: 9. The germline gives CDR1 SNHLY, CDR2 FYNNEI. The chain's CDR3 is CASRNTGGLAGDEQYV. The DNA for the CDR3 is TGTGCCAGCAGGAATACAGGGGGACTAGCGGGGGACGAGCAGTACGTC.

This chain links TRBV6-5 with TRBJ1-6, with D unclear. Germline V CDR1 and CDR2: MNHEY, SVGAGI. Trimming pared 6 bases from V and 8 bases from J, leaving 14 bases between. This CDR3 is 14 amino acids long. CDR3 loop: CASSSRRGDSPLHF. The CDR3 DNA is TGTGCCAGCAGCTCACGGCGCGGGGATTCACCCCTCCACTTT.

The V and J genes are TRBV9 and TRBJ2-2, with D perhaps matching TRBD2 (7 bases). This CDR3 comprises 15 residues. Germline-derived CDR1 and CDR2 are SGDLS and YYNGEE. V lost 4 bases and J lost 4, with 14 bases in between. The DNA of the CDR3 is TGTGCCAGCAGCTACCGCGGGGGCGGCACCGGGGAGCTGTTTTTT. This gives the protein CASSYRGGGTGELFF.

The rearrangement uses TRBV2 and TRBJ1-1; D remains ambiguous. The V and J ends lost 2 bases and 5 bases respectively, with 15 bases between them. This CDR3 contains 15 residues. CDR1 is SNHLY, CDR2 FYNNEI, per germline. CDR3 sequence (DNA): TGTGCCAGCAGTGAACCCTTTGGAGGCAAGACTGAAGCTTTCTTT. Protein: CASSEPFGGKTEAFF.

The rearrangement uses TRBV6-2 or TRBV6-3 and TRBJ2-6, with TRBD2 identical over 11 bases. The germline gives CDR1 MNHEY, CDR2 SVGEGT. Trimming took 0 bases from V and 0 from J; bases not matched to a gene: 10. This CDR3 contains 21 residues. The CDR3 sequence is CASSYSPGTSGLYSGANVLTF. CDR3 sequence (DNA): TGTGCCAGCAGTTACTCTCCCGGGACTAGCGGATTATACTCTGGGGCCAACGTCCTGACTTTC.

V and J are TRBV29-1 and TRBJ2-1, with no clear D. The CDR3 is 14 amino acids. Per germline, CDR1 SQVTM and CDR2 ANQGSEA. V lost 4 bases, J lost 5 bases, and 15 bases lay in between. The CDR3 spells CSVGAYAAHNEQFF. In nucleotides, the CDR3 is TGCAGCGTTGGTGCCTACGCCGCCCACAATGAGCAGTTCTTC.

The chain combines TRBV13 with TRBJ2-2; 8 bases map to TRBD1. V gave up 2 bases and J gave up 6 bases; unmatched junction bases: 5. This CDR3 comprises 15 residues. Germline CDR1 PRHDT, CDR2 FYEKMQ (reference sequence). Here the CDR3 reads CASSLRDRYPGELFF. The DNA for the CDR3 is TGTGCCAGCAGCTTAAGGGACAGGTATCCCGGGGAGCTGTTTTTT. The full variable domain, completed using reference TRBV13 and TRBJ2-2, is AAGVIQSPRHLIKEKRETATLKCYPIPRHDTVYWYQQGPGQDPQFLISFYEKMQSDKGSIPDRFSAQQFSDYHSELNMSSLELGDSALYFCASSLRDRYPGELFFGEGSRLTVL.

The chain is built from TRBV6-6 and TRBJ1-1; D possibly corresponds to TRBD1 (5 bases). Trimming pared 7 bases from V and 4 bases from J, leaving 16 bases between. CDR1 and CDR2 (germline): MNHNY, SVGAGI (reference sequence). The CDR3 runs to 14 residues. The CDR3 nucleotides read TGTGCCAGCACTTCGGGGGGAGGCGTCACTGAAGCTTTCTTT. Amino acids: CASTSGGGVTEAFF.

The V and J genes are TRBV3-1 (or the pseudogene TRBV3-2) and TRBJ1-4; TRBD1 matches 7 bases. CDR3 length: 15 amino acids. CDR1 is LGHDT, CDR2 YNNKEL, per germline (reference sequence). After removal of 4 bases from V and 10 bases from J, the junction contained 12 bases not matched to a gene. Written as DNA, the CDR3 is TGTGCCAGCAGCCTTCGGGACAGTATGATGGGAAAACTGTTTTTT. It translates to CASSLRDSMMGKLFF.

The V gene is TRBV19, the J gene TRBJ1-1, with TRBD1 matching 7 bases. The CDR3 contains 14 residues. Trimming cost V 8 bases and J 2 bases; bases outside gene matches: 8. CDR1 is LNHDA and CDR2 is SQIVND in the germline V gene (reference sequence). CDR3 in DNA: TGTGCCAGTGCCGGGACAGAGATAAACACTGAAGCTTTCTTT. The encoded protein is CASAGTEINTEAFF.

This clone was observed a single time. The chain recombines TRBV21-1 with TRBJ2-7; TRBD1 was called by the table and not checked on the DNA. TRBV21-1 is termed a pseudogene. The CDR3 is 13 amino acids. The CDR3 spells CASRAEVDNEQYV. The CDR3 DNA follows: TGTGCCAGCAGGGCCGAGGTGGACAACGAGCAGTACGTC.

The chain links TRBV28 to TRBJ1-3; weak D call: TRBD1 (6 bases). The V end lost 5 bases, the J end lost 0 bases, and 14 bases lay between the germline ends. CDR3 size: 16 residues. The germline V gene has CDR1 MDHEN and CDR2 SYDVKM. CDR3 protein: CASSVPTGNSGNTIYF. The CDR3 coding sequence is TGTGCCAGCAGTGTACCAACAGGGAACTCTGGAAACACCATATATTTT.

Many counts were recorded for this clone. The CDR3 region is CASSFTFPQGSYTF. DNA for the CDR3: TGTGCCAGCTCCTTCACCTTTCCCCAGGGGAGCTACACCTTC. The chain is built from TRBV6-6 and TRBJ1-2; D may be TRBD1 (6 bases). V dropped 8 bases and J dropped 9 bases, with 22 bases sitting between them. The CDR3 is 14 amino acids. From germline, CDR1 is MNHNY and CDR2 SVGAGI (reference sequence).

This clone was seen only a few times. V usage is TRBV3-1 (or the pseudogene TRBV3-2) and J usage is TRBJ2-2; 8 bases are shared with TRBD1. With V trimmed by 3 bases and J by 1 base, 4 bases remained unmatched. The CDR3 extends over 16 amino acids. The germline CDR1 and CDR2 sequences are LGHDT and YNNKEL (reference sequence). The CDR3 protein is CASSQAGQGNTGELFF. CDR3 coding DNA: TGTGCCAGCAGCCAGGCAGGACAGGGGAACACCGGGGAGCTGTTTTTT.

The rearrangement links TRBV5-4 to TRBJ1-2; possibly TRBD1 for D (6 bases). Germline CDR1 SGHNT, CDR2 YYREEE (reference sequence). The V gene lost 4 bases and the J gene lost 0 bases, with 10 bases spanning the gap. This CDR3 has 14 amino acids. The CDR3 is CASSVDSTNYGYTF. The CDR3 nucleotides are TGTGCCAGCAGCGTGGACAGCACTAACTATGGCTACACCTTC.

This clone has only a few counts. The CDR3 reads CASSLGAGVAEKLFF. As DNA, the CDR3 is TGTGCCAGCAGCTTAGGGGCAGGGGTGGCAGAAAAACTGTTTTTT. This chain uses TRBV7-9 with TRBJ1-4; D is possibly TRBD1 (6 bases). Germline loops: CDR1 SEHNR, CDR2 FQNEAQ (reference sequence). V lost 1 base and J 8 bases, leaving 14 bases between the germline ends. The CDR3 length is 15 residues.

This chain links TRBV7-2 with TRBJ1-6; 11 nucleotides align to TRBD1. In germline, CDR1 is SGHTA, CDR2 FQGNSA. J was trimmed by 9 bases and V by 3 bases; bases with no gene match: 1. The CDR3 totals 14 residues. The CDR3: CASSLGQGVSPLHF. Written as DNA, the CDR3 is TGTGCCAGCAGCTTGGGACAGGGGGTTTCACCCCTCCACTTT.

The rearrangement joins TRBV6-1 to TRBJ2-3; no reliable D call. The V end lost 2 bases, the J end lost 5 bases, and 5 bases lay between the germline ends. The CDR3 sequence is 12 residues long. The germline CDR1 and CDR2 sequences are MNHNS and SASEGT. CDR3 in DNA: TGTGCCAGCAGTGAACTAGGAGATACGCAGTATTTT. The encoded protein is CASSELGDTQYF.

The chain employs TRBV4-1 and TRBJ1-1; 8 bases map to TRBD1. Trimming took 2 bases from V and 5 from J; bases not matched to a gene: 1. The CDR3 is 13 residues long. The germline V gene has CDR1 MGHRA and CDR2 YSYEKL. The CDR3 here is CASSQNRGTEAFF. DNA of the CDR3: TGCGCCAGCAGCCAAAACAGGGGGACTGAAGCTTTCTTT.

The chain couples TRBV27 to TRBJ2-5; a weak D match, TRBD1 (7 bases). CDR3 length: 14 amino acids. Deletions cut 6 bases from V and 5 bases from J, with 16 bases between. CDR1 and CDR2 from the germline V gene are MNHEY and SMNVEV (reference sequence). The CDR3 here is CASSRGVHGETQYF. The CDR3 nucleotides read TGTGCCAGCAGCAGGGGGGTACACGGGGAGACCCAGTACTTC.

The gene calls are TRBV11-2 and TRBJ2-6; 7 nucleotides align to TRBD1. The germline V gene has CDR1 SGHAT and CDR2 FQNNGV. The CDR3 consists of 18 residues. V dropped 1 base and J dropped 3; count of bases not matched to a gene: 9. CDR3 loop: CASSLVVGGSFGANVLTF. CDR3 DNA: TGTGCCAGCAGCTTAGTGGTAGGGGGCTCTTTTGGGGCCAACGTCCTGACTTTC.

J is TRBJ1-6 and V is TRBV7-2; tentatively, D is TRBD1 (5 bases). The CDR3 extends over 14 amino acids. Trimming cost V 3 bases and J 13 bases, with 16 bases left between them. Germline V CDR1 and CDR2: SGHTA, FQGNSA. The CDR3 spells CASSFNWGDLPLHF. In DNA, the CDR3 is TGTGCCAGCAGCTTTAATTGGGGCGATTTGCCCCTCCACTTT.

CDR3 bases: TGTGCCAGCAAAATTCAGGGGCCCTCCGGGGAGCTGTTTTTT. The encoded protein is CASKIQGPSGELFF. J is TRBJ2-2 and V is TRBV28, with D perhaps TRBD1 (6 bases). The CDR3 consists of 14 residues. Germline CDR1 MDHEN, CDR2 SYDVKM. V was pared by 7 bases and J by 6 bases, with 15 bases between.

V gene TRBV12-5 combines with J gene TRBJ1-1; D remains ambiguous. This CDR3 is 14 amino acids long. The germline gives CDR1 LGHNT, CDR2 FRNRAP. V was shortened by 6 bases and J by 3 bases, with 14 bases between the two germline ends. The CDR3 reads CASGKGEGDTEAFF. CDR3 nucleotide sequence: TGTGCTAGTGGGAAGGGAGAAGGAGACACTGAAGCTTTCTTT.

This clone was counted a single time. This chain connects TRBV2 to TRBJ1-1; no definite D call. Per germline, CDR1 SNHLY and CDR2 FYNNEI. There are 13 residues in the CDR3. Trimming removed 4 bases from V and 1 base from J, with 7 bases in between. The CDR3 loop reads CASSVSRNTEAFF. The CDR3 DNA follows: TGTGCCAGCAGTGTTTCGCGGAACACTGAAGCTTTCTTT.

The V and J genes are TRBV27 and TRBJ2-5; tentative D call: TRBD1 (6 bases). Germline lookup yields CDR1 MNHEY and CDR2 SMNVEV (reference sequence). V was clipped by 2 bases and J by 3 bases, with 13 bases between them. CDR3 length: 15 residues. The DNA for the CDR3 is TGTGCCAGCAGTTTAGGACAGAACTATGAAGAGACCCAGTACTTC. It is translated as CASSLGQNYEETQYF.

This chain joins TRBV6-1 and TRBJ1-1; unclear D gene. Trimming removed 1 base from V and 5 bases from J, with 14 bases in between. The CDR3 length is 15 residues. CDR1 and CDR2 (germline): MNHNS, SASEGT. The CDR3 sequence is CASSEVPRLHTEAFF. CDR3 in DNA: TGTGCCAGCAGTGAAGTCCCAAGACTCCATACTGAAGCTTTCTTT.

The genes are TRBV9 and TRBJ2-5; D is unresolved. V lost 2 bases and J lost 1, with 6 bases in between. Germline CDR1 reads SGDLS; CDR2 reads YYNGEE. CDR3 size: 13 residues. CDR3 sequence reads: CASSVNSQETQYF. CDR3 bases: TGTGCCAGCAGCGTCAACTCCCAAGAGACCCAGTACTTC.

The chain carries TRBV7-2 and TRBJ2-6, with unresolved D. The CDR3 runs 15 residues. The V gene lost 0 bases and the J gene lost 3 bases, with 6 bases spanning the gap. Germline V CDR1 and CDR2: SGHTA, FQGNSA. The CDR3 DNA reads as TGTGCCAGCAGCTTAGCGCTCGGTGGGGCCAACGTCCTGACTTTC. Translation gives CASSLALGGANVLTF.

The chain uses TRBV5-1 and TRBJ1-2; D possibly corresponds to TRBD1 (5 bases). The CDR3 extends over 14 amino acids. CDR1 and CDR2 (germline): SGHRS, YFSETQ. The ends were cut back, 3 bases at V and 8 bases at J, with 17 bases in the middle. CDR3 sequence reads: CASSWGSGDGGYTF. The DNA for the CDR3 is TGCGCCAGCAGCTGGGGGTCGGGGGACGGAGGCTACACCTTC.